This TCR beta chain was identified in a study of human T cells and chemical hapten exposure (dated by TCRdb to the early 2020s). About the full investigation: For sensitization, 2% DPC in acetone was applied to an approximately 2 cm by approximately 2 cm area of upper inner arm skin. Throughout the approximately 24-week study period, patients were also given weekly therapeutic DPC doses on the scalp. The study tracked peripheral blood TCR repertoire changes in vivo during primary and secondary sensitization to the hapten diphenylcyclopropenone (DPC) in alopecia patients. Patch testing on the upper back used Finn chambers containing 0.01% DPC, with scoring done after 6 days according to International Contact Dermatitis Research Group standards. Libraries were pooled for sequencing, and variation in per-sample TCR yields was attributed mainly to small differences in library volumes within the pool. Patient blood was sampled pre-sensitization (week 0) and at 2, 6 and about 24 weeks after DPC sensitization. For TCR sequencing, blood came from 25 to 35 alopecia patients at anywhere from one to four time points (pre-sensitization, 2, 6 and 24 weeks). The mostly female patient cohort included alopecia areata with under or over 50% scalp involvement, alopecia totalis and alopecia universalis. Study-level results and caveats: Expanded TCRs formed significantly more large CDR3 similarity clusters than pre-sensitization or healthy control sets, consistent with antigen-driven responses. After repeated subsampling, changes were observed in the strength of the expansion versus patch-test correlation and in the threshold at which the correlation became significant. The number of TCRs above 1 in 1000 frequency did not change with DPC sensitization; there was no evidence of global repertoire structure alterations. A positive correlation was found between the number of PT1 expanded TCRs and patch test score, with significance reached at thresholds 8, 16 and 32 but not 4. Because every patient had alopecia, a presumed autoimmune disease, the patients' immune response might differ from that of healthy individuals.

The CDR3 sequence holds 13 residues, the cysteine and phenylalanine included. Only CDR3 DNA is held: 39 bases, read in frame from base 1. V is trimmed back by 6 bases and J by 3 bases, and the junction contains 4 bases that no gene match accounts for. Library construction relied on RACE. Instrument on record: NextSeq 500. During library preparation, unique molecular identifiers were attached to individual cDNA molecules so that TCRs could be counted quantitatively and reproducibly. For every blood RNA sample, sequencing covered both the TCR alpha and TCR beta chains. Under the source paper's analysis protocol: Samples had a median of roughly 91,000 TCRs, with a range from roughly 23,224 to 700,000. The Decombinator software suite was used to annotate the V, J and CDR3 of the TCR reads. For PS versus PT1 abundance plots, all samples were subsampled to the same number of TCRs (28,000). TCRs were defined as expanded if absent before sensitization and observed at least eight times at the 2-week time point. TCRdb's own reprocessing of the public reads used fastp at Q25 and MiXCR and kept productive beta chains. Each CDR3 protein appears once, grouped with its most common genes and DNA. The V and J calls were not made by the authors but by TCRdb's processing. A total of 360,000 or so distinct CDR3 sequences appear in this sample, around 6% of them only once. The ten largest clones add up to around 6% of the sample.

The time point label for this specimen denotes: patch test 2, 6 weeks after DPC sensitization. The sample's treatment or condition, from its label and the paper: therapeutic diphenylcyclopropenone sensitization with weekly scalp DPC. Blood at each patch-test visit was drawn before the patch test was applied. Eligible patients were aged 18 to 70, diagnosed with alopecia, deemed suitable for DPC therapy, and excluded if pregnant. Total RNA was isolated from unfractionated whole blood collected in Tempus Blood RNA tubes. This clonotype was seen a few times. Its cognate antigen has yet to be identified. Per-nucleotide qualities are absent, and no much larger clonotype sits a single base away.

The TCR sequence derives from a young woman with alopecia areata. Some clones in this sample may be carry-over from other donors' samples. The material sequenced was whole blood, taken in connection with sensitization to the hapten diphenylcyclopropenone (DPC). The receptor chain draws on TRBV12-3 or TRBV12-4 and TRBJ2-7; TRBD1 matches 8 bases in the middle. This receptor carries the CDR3 CASSRTGNYEQYF. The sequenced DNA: TGTGCCAGCAGCCGGACAGGGAACTACGAGCAGTACTTC.